One and the same sample provided the 9 T cell receptor beta chains below, sequenced in a study of T cell repertoires in cytomegalovirus infection (dated by TCRdb to between 2018 and 2020). Their specific antigens are unknown. These reads were obtained on an Illumina HiSeq 1500. TCRdb cleaned the public reads at Q25 with fastp, built clones with MiXCR and kept in-frame beta chains. For every CDR3 protein sequence, its rows merge into one entry that carries the most common genes and DNA. In this sample the table shows 600,000 to 700,000 distinct CDR3 sequences, about 33% of which occur a single time. The ten largest clonotypes hold roughly 20% of the sample. The treatment or condition label, as the study defines it: in vitro stimulation with specific CMV peptide epitopes to enrich CMV-specific T cells. Specimen: cultured PBMCs, collected from culture after CMV antigen stimulation. The receptor source for this set is a human donor in good health (CMV status not recorded). Some clones in this sample may be carry-over from other donors' samples.

This clonotype has a handful of counts. The rearrangement joins TRBV12-3 or TRBV12-4 to TRBJ2-7; 7 nucleotides match TRBD1. The CDR3 loop spans 12 amino acids. Germline trimming cut 6 bases from V and 7 bases from J; bases unmatched to any gene: 6. CDR3 coding DNA: TGTGCCAGCAGACTTCACAGGGGTGAGCAGTACTTC. Protein sequence: CASRLHRGEQYF.

The J gene is TRBJ1-1, the V gene TRBV7-6; 8 positions match TRBD1. Germline loops: CDR1 SGHVS, CDR2 FNYEAQ. Trimming removed 1 base from V and 0 bases from J; junction bases left unmatched: 4. The CDR3 runs 16 residues. CDR3 residues: CASSLVRGRLNTEAFF. The CDR3 coding sequence is TGTGCCAGCAGCTTAGTCAGGGGGCGCCTGAACACTGAAGCTTTCTTT.

The sample holds many counts of this clonotype. This chain links TRBV7-8 with TRBJ2-1; TRBD1 aligns across 10 bases. V shed 5 bases and J 8 bases; nucleotides not matched to a gene: 6. CDR1 is SGHVS, CDR2 FQNEAQ, per germline. This CDR3 contains 14 residues. The CDR3 loop reads CASSTRDRGDEQFF. CDR3 in DNA: TGTGCCAGCAGCACCCGGGACAGGGGTGATGAGCAGTTCTTC.

The chain is built from TRBV11-3 and TRBJ2-4; no clear D. CDR1 is SGHNT, CDR2 YENEEA, per germline. The CDR3 totals 13 residues. V lost 1 base to trimming and J lost 9 bases, with 10 bases between them. The chain's CDR3 is CASSLVRGGIQYF. CDR3 DNA sequence: TGTGCCAGCAGCTTAGTTCGTGGTGGCATTCAGTACTTC.

This chain connects TRBV5-1 to TRBJ2-7; D is perhaps TRBD2 (6 bases). Per the germline V gene, CDR1 is SGHRS and CDR2 is YFSETQ. The CDR3 has 17 residues. V lost 3 bases and J 3 bases, leaving 22 bases between the germline ends. CDR3 protein: CASSSAPLTRENYEQYF. The CDR3 DNA reads as TGCGCCAGCAGCTCGGCCCCGCTGACTAGGGAAAACTACGAGCAGTACTTC. Based on the CDR3 plus reference TRBV5-1 and TRBJ2-7, the full variable domain is KAGVTQTPRYLIKTRGQQVTLSCSPISGHRSVSWYQQTPGQGLQFLFEYFSETQRNKGNFPGRFSGRQFSNSRSEMNVSTLELGDSALYLCASSSAPLTRENYEQYFGPGTRLTVT.

This clonotype occurred many times. The chain carries TRBV7-6 and TRBJ2-3; the match to TRBD1 covers 10 bases. Germline V gene lookup returns CDR1 SGHVS and CDR2 FNYEAQ. The CDR3 is 17 amino acids. Germline trimming cut 5 bases from V and 2 bases from J; bases unmatched to any gene: 10. The CDR3 nucleotides read TGTGCCAGCAGCGAAGTTCCGGGACAGGGGTACACAGATACGCAGTATTTT. Its translation: CASSEVPGQGYTDTQYF. Variable domain in full (rest from reference TRBV7-6 and TRBJ2-3): GAGVSQSPRYKVTKRGQDVALRCDPISGHVSLYWYRQALGQGPEFLTYFNYEAQQDKSGLPNDRFSAERPEGSISTLTIQRTEQRDSAMYRCASSEVPGQGYTDTQYFGPGTRLTVL.

This clonotype was seen only a few times. This chain joins TRBV24-1 and TRBJ2-5; 7 bases are shared with TRBD2. Germline-derived CDR1 and CDR2 are KGHDR and SFDVKD. This CDR3 spans 13 amino acids. The trim removed 12 bases at V and 5 bases at J, leaving 11 bases unmatched. In DNA form, the CDR3 reads TGTGCCGCCTCGCGGGGGTCAGGGGAGACCCAGTACTTC. Translated: CAASRGSGETQYF.

This chain links TRBV19 with TRBJ1-2, with 7 bases aligning to TRBD1. The CDR3 is 14 residues long. CDR1 and CDR2 (germline): LNHDA, SQIVND (reference sequence). After removal of 7 bases from V and 4 bases from J, the junction contained 9 bases not matched to a gene. The CDR3 is CASKAKTGPYGYTF. The CDR3 DNA reads as TGTGCCAGTAAGGCCAAGACAGGGCCCTATGGCTACACCTTC.

This clonotype occurred a few times. This chain uses TRBV19 with TRBJ2-5; D might be TRBD2 (6 bases). This CDR3 comprises 14 residues. Per the germline V gene, CDR1 is LNHDA and CDR2 is SQIVND (reference sequence). Trimming pared 6 bases from V and 5 bases from J, leaving 16 bases between. This chain's CDR3 is CASSIGGNGETQYF. The CDR3 bases are TGTGCCAGTAGCATCGGCGGGAACGGGGAGACCCAGTACTTC.